The TCR beta chain described here comes from a study of blood T cell repertoires in COVID-19. Turning to the study itself: COVID-19 samples, acute and convalescent, were from the United States, Italy and Spain. The cDNA or gDNA used as material had been derived from T cells, B-cell-depleted T cells, or PBMCs.

Authors' analysis steps: Amplification of reference gene primers provided the estimated nucleated cell counts. Sequencing used immunoSEQ multiplex PCR; TCRdb keeps in-frame clones, though not all of them. V, J and clone size derive from that table, while D and trimming were established from the DNA sequence. The sample has 78,000 or so clones, more than 65% seen once. Trimming removed 4 bases at V and 7 bases at J, with 16 bases between. This CDR3 is built from 14 residues. Per the germline V gene, CDR1 is LGHDT and CDR2 is YNNKEL (reference sequence). Sequenced sample: peripheral blood. This TCR was recovered from a man older than 75 with acute or convalescent COVID-19. The chain is built from TRBV3-1 (or the pseudogene TRBV3-2) and TRBJ1-2, with a weak D call TRBD1 (5 bases). The CDR3 spells CASSPAGGEAGYTF. In DNA form, the CDR3 reads TGTGCCAGCAGCCCGGCCGGGGGGGAGGCTGGCTACACCTTC.